This TCR beta chain was identified in a study of cytomegalovirus exposure and HLA in healthy donors (dated by TCRdb to between 2016 and 2019). With regard to the full study: An earlier analysis of a few hundred of the donors reported 250 to 300 Gb of sequence data and some 110 million unique TCR beta sequences obtained from some 200 million T cells. An early release that covered 640 HLA-typed donors contained approximately 300 gigabases of sequencing data and tens of millions of unique TCR sequences. In a later analysis, previously published TCR beta repertoires from about 640 donors were re-analyzed and high-resolution HLA genotyping was added so that TCR occurrence patterns could be studied. Along with the approximately 650-subject first cohort, a separate validation cohort of 120 different subjects was used. High-throughput TCR immunosequencing, statistical association of individual TCRs with disease status, and machine learning were combined to predict cytomegalovirus infection status. All discovery cohort repertoires had been generated on a single sequencing platform. The study profiled the T cell repertoires of approximately 700 subjects by immunosequencing and related them to cytomegalovirus serostatus. Donor age, sex, ethnicity and CMV serostatus were compiled together with the repertoire data. In a later genetic analysis, genome-wide SNP genotypes for 398 of the 666 donors were used, and that subset was treated as a discovery cohort. HLA typing included class I and class II loci at four-digit resolution. In an earlier analysis of more than 550 of the donors, high-throughput TCR beta sequencing was used to judge whether each TCR beta V gene segment behaved as functional or pseudogenic. Typing coverage varied by locus: roughly 629-640 donors for A, B, C, DRB1 and DQB1; approximately 520 for DQA1; about 600 for DPA1; roughly 450 for DPB1. Of the roughly 400 genotyped donors, approximately 82% fell in the genetic ancestry cluster associated with self-reported Caucasian donors. The aim of the study was to test whether cataloging public T cell receptors could identify signatures of past pathogen exposure. Rather than drawing on any new phenotypic data, the later analysis identified candidate immune exposures from TCR beta sequences and the way those sequences occurred across donors. Among 398 genotyped donors of the cohort, an average of approximately 220,000 unique TCR beta nucleotide sequences was sequenced per donor, of which roughly 17% were non-productive. Roughly five DR-DQ haplotypes were handled as single units for association and clustering, since linkage in the cohort was strong.

The research as a whole found: In vitro tests confirmed that three of the cytomegalovirus-associated TCR beta chains recognize cytomegalovirus antigens. A further reported finding was that TCR beta sequences accurately predicted the HLA-A and HLA-B alleles for most subjects in the first cohort. It was suggested by the authors that the approach could potentially be generalized to other disease states and immunological phenotypes. Some 16 rarely observed V segments, including chromosome 9 orphons, were excluded from the earlier analysis of almost 600 of the donors because counts were too low. In both the original and validation cohorts, the classifier was reported to diagnose cytomegalovirus status with high specificity and sensitivity. Compared with equally common non-associated chains, HLA-associated TCR beta chains in a later analysis were more clonally expanded and had lower generation probabilities. In the study, around 150 TCR beta chains were listed as associated with cytomegalovirus. An earlier analysis of approximately 500 of the donors showed that most TCR beta V segments appeared in productive rearrangements either about 87% or about 30% of the time, which broadly matched IMGT annotations. For the cohort, immune exposure information was limited to CMV serostatus. In a later analysis, the rate of TCR association differed among HLA loci, with DRB1 alleles having the most associated TCRs and HLA-C alleles having the fewest. In a later genetic analysis, a missense DCLRE1C variant was associated with V-gene and J-gene trimming of TCR beta chains, and the association was replicated in an independent cohort. Assigning TCR associations to individual alleles was difficult when HLA alleles, especially DR and DQ, strongly co-occurred. Most TCR sequences were observed very rarely across donors, whereas some public TCRs were present in many individuals. In this cohort, only TCR beta chains were sequenced, and detectable features were limited by the absence of alpha or paired-chain data. HLA typing was unavailable for some donors at each locus, so association tests used only the typed subset. Most CMV-associated TCR beta chains appeared to be HLA-restricted in a later analysis, and the HLA associations seemed to be driven largely by CMV exposure. According to a later analysis, parvovirus B19, influenza, CMV and Epstein-Barr virus appeared linked to several top co-occurrence clusters. A cluster of highly shared sequence variants was judged likely to be a technical artifact of the sequencing pipeline. In a later genetic analysis, fewer N-insertions in productive TCRs were reported among donors in an Asian-associated ancestry cluster than the roughly 640-donor mean. The 87-base-pair reads could not distinguish some IMGT-functional V segments, including TRBV6-2 and TRBV6-3, so those segments were excluded. The presence/absence analyses assumed that sequencing depth was roughly uniform across donors, and that assumption may not be true. A later analysis associated about 16,000 TCR beta sequences with specific HLA alleles at a false discovery rate of 0.05. Linkage disequilibrium might explain the correlated functional status among segregating V segments, but an unknown experimental factor could not be ruled out.

The cohort was made up of hundreds of healthy bone marrow donors. At the time of sampling, every cohort member was nominally healthy, though immune exposures that went unrecorded were likely present. The donor was CMV seropositive and was included in the group of almost 300 seropositive cohort members. Every donor gave a peripheral blood sample, and the peripheral blood mononuclear cells from that sample were used for TCR beta sequencing. Genomic DNA was extracted from the blood cell samples with the Qiagen DNeasy Blood Extraction Kit. From a lookup of the germline V gene, CDR1 and CDR2 are SGHAT and FQNNGV. V is clipped by 1 base and J by 5 bases, and the sequence between their germline boundaries is 8 bases long. The CDR3 spans 13 residues, from the cysteine through the phenylalanine. Here the CDR3 DNA is all that survives: 39 bases in frame from base 1. A word on this clone: The antigen this receptor binds is unknown. No qualities accompany the bases; no much larger clone lies one base away.

The library was generated by the immunoSEQ multiplex PCR assay. For the multiplex PCR, a mixture combining 60 forward primers for TCR Vbeta segments and 13 reverse primers for TCR Jbeta segments was used. Amplification of the CDR3 region of rearranged TCR beta genes was performed with a multiplex PCR assay on genomic DNA. The amplified TCR beta libraries were sequenced on the Illumina HiSeq System as 87-base-pair reads. The study's own analysis went as follows. A later analysis counted approximately 84 million unique TCR beta chains across the approximately 700 repertoires, and 9 million to 14 million of these chains were shared by at least two donors. Raw reads were error-corrected and collapsed into unique sequences with a nearest-neighbor algorithm that merged closely related sequences to remove PCR and sequencing errors. V, D and J gene segments were assigned by aligning CDR3 sequences to IMGT reference sequences. For a sequence to be retained, a match of at least six nucleotides to both a V gene segment and a J gene segment was required. Rearrangements were classified as productive when the CDR3 lacked stop codons and remained in frame with V and J, and all other rearrangements were classified as non-productive. Following IMGT convention, CDR3 was defined as the stretch from the second conserved V-encoded cysteine to the conserved J-encoded phenylalanine. In an earlier analysis of 550 to 650 of the donors, sequences lacking an unambiguous match to a single V gene segment were excluded. In an earlier analysis of a few hundred of the donors, a V segment was called functional when productive rearrangements were above 56.7%, and segregating when the standard deviation between donors exceeded 5%. To diagnose cytomegalovirus status from the catalog of TCR beta chain sequences, a statistical classification framework was built. V and J gene assignment, in a later analysis, came from comparing TCR nucleotide sequences with IMGT/GENE-DB human TR gene sequences. Using the TCRdist pipeline, a later analysis assigned CDR3 sequences along with most-parsimonious VDJ recombination scenarios. A later analysis defined each TCR beta chain by its CDR3 amino acid sequence plus V-gene family, and excluded reads lacking a unique V-gene family. In a later analysis, approximately 590 highly shared, low-generation-probability nucleotide sequences were removed to address suspected cross-contamination and a sequencing artifact. In a later analysis, a clonal expansion index was calculated for each public chain from normalized within-repertoire ranks of inferred template counts. In a later analysis, generation probabilities were computed using a VDJ recombination model fitted to out-of-frame rearrangements, and the results were checked against IGoR. In a later analysis, hypergeometric tests were used to score TCR-TCR, TCR-HLA and TCR-CMV co-occurrence, with a repertoire-size bias correction applied to TCR pairs. A later analysis estimated false discovery rates by permuting HLA or CMV assignments 20 times. In a later analysis, co-occurring TCRs were grouped using DBSCAN, with TCRdist sequence similarity added in when clustering inside HLA-allele-positive subsets. Repertoires with fewer than 30,000 or more than 120,000 public chains, plus five repertoires with anomalous nucleotide sharing, were excluded from co-occurrence clustering. In its TCRdb copy, this immuneACCESS table keeps in-frame sequences only and misses some clones. Where compared with another copy, unresolved V genes explain less than half of these, and the others have no known cause. D and trimming come from the DNA, and the V and J calls and clone size come from that table. The sample table holds 180,000 or so clones, of which about 80% were seen once. The top ten constitute 2% to 2.5% of the sample.

The sequence was obtained from a woman in her twenties or thirties in good health and CMV-seropositive. The sequence links TRBV11-2 to TRBJ2-5, with TRBD2 tentatively as D gene (5 bases match). Specimen: PBMCs. The sequenced DNA: TGTGCCAGCAGCTTAGGGGTAGCGGAGACCCAGTACTTC. This sequence encodes CASSLGVAETQYF.